The 13 T cell receptor beta chains listed next were all sequenced from one sample in a study of T cell changes during pregnancy in multiple sclerosis. Clones were sequenced by immunoSEQ multiplex PCR, and TCRdb holds only the in-frame ones, with some missing. The sample holds roughly 52,000 clones, around 92% seen once. Sequenced material: CD4+ T cells from peripheral blood mononuclear cells, taken in the third trimester of pregnancy. The receptors come from a female donor with multiple sclerosis, enrolled in a pregnancy study.

V and J are TRBV9 and TRBJ2-5, with 7 bases lining up with TRBD1. This CDR3 spans 13 amino acids. V dropped 4 bases and J dropped 9; count of bases not matched to a gene: 9. Germline loops: CDR1 SGDLS, CDR2 YYNGEE. CDR3 DNA: TGTGCCAGCAGCCCCACAGGGGCCAGATCCCAGTACTTC. Translation: CASSPTGARSQYF. The full variable domain, with the rest looked up from reference TRBV9 and TRBJ2-5, is DSGVTQTPKHLITATGQRVTLRCSPRSGDLSVYWYQQSLDQGLQFLIQYYNGEERAKGNILERFSAQQFPDLHSELNLSSLELGDSALYFCASSPTGARSQYFGPGTRLLVL.

V usage is TRBV28 and J usage is TRBJ2-7; D might be TRBD2 (6 bases). The CDR3 spans 12 residues. V lost 11 bases, J lost 4 bases, and 15 bases lay in between. Germline CDR1 reads MDHEN; CDR2 reads SYDVKM. The CDR3 DNA reads as TGTGCCGCGGAGGGTAATACTTACGAGCAGTACTTC. Protein product: CAAEGNTYEQYF.

The rearrangement links TRBV19 to TRBJ1-5, with a possible D match to TRBD1 (5 bases). Germline assignment: CDR1 LNHDA and CDR2 SQIVND (reference sequence). The CDR3 is 13 residues long. V lost 8 bases, J lost 3 bases, and 11 bases lay in between. The CDR3, as DNA: TGTGCCAGTCGGGGGATCGACAATCAGCCCCAGCATTTT. Amino acid sequence: CASRGIDNQPQHF. The full variable domain, rest sourced from reference TRBV19 and TRBJ1-5, is DGGITQSPKYLFRKEGQNVTLSCEQNLNHDAMYWYRQDPGQGLRLIYYSQIVNDFQKGDIAEGYSVSREKKESFPLTVTSAQKNPTAFYLCASRGIDNQPQHFGDGTRLSIL.

This rearrangement joins TRBV27 to TRBJ2-5, with a tentative D call TRBD2 (5 bases). V dropped 6 bases and J dropped 4 bases, with 18 bases sitting between them. Germline CDR1 MNHEY, CDR2 SMNVEV (reference sequence). The CDR3 extends over 15 amino acids. For the CDR3, the DNA is TGTGCCAGCAGACCTCGTCCGGGGATCCGAGAGACCCAGTACTTC. Amino acids: CASRPRPGIRETQYF.

The rearrangement uses TRBV7-2 and TRBJ2-3; 9 nucleotides agree with TRBD2. The CDR3 extends over 16 amino acids. The junction had 7 bases not matched to a gene; V was cut back by 0 bases and J by 6 bases. Germline V gene data show CDR1 as SGHTA and CDR2 as FQGNSA. This CDR3 is CASSLAWRGGRDTQYF. CDR3 nucleotides: TGTGCCAGCAGCTTAGCGTGGCGGGGGGGCAGGGATACGCAGTATTTT. Using reference TRBV7-2 and TRBJ2-3 for the parts outside the CDR3, the full variable domain is GAGVSQSPSNKVTEKGKDVELRCDPISGHTALYWYRQSLGQGLEFLIYFQGNSAPDKSGLPSDRFSAERTGGSVSTLTIQRTQQEDSAVYLCASSLAWRGGRDTQYFGPGTRLTVL.

V usage is TRBV7-9 and J usage is TRBJ2-7; 8 nucleotides match TRBD1. The CDR3 loop spans 14 amino acids. Germline V gene lookup returns CDR1 SEHNR and CDR2 FQNEAQ (reference sequence). V dropped 9 bases and J dropped 2; count of bases not matched to a gene: 9. CDR3 sequence (DNA): TGTGCCAGTTCCGCCGGGACAGGAGCCTACGAGCAGTACTTC. Translating it yields CASSAGTGAYEQYF.

This rearrangement joins TRBV6-4 to TRBJ2-7; 8 bases match TRBD2. Germline CDR1 MRHNA, CDR2 SNTAGT. The CDR3 totals 15 residues. The junction had 6 bases not matched to a gene; V was cut back by 5 bases and J by 0 bases. The CDR3, as DNA: TGTGCCAGCAGTCCGATAGCGGGGAACTCCTACGAGCAGTACTTC. Translated, it gives CASSPIAGNSYEQYF.

This clone was counted once. This chain links TRBV7-9 with TRBJ1-2; D may be TRBD1 (6 bases). Germline V gene lookup returns CDR1 SEHNR and CDR2 FQNEAQ (reference sequence). The CDR3 is made up of 12 amino acids. Trimming pared 5 bases from V and 6 bases from J, leaving 10 bases between. CDR3 coding DNA: TGTGCCAGCAGCCCCGGGACAAATGGCTACACCTTC. Translation gives CASSPGTNGYTF.

V is TRBV10-2 and J is TRBJ2-1; 7 bases are shared with TRBD2. The germline V gene encodes CDR1 WSHSY and CDR2 SAAADI. The CDR3 sequence is 11 residues long. The junction had 4 bases not matched to a gene; V was cut back by 8 bases and J by 9 bases. CDR3 sequence reads: CASGGGFEQFF. CDR3 sequence (DNA): TGCGCCAGCGGGGGGGGGTTTGAGCAGTTCTTC.

V gene TRBV11-3 combines with J gene TRBJ2-5; 8 bases are a match to TRBD2. Germline trimming cut 1 base from V and 1 base from J; bases unmatched to any gene: 2. The CDR3 has 15 amino acids. Looked up from germline, CDR1 is SGHNT and CDR2 is YENEEA. CDR3 loop: CASSLGGGTQETQYF. The CDR3 nucleotides are TGTGCCAGCAGCTTAGGCGGGGGGACCCAAGAGACCCAGTACTTC. The complete variable domain, with remaining parts taken from reference TRBV11-3 and TRBJ2-5, reads EAGVVQSPRYKIIEKKQPVAFWCNPISGHNTLYWYLQNLGQGPELLIRYENEEAVDDSQLPKDRFSAERLKGVDSTLKIQPAELGDSAVYLCASSLGGGTQETQYFGPGTRLLVL.

The chain uses TRBV6-1 and TRBJ2-7; D might be TRBD1 (6 bases). This CDR3 region has 15 residues. CDR1 and CDR2 (germline): MNHNS, SASEGT. Trimming took 6 bases from V and 2 from J, leaving 17 bases between them. CDR3 sequence: CASRSQGSLTYEQYF. CDR3 nucleotides: TGTGCCAGCAGGTCTCAGGGGTCCCTCACCTACGAGCAGTACTTC.

This clone was counted only a few times. The rearrangement links TRBV2 to TRBJ1-1; the D gene is possibly TRBD1 (5 bases). CDR1 and CDR2 from the germline V gene are SNHLY and FYNNEI. Deletions cut 7 bases from V and 3 bases from J, with 12 bases between. The CDR3 is made up of 13 amino acids. CDR3 region: CASKIGRDTEAFF. The CDR3 DNA sequence: TGTGCCAGCAAGATCGGCAGGGACACTGAAGCTTTCTTT.

This rearrangement joins TRBV11-2 to TRBJ2-3; a possible D gene is TRBD2 (7 bases). Trimming pared 5 bases from V and 5 bases from J, leaving 14 bases between. The CDR3 contains 14 residues. CDR1 SGHAT and CDR2 FQNNGV come from the germline V gene. CDR3 sequence: CASSPLGGRDTQYF. The CDR3 region has the DNA TGTGCCAGCAGCCCCTTGGGGGGGCGAGATACGCAGTATTTT. Variable domain in full (rest from reference TRBV11-2 and TRBJ2-3): EAGVAQSPRYKIIEKRQSVAFWCNPISGHATLYWYQQILGQGPKLLIQFQNNGVVDDSQLPKDRFSAERLKGVDSTLKIQPAKLEDSAVYLCASSPLGGRDTQYFGPGTRLTVL.